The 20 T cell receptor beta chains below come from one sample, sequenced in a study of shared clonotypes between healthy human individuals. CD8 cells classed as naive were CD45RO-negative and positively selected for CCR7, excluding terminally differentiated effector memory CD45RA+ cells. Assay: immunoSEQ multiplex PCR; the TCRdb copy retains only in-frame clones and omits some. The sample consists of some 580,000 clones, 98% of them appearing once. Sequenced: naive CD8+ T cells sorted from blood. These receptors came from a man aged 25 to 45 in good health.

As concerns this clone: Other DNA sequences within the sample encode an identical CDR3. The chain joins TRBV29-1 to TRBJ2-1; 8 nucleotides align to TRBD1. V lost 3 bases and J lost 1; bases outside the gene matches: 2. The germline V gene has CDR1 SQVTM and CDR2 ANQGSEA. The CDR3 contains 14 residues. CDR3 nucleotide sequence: TGCAGCGTTGACGGACAGGGATCCTACAATGAGCAGTTCTTC. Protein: CSVDGQGSYNEQFF.

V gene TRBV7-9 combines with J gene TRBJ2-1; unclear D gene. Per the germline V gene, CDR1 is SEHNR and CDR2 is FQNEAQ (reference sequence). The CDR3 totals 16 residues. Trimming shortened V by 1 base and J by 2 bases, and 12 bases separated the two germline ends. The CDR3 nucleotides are TGTGCCAGCAGCTTAGTCACCATTGTTACCTACAATGAGCAGTTCTTC. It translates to CASSLVTIVTYNEQFF.

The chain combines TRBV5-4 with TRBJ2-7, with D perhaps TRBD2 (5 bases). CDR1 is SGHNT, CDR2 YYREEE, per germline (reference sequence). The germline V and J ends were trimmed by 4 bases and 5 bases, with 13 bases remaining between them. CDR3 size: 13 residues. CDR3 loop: CASSRDAVHEQYF. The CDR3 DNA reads TGTGCCAGCAGCCGGGATGCGGTGCACGAGCAGTACTTC.

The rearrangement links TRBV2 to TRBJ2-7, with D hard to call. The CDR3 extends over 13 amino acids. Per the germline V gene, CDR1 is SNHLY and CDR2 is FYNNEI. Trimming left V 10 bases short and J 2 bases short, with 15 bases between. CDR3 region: CATRSGLAYEQYF. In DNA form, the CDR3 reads TGTGCCACCCGATCCGGGTTGGCCTACGAGCAGTACTTC.

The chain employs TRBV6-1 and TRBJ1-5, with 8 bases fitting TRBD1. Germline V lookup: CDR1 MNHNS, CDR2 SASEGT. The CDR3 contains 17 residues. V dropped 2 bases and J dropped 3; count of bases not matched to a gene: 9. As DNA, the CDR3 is TGTGCCAGCAGTGAATTCCCAGGGGGCTCGGACAATCAGCCCCAGCATTTT. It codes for CASSEFPGGSDNQPQHF.

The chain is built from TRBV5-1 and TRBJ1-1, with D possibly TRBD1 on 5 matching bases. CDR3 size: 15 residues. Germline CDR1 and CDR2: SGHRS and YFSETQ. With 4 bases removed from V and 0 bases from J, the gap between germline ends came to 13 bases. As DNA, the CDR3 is TGCGCCAGCAGCGCCGATCAGGGTATGAACACTGAAGCTTTCTTT. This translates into CASSADQGMNTEAFF.

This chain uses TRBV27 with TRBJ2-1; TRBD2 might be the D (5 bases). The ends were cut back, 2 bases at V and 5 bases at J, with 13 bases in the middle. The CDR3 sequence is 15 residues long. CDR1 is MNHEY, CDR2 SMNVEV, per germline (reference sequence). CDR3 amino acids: CASSLVFGGNNEQFF. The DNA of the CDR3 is TGTGCCAGCAGTTTAGTTTTTGGAGGAAACAATGAGCAGTTCTTC.

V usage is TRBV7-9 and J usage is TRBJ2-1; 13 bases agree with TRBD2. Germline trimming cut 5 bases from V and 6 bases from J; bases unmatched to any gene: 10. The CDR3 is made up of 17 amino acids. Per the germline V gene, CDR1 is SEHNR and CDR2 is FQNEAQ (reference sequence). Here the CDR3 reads CASSTTTSGRFINEQFF. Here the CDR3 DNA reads TGTGCCAGCAGCACCACGACTAGCGGGAGGTTCATCAATGAGCAGTTCTTC.

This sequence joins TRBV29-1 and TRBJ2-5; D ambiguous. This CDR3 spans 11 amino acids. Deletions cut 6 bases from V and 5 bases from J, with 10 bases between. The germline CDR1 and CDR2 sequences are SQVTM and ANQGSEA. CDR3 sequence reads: CSVVGRETQYF. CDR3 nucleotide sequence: TGCAGCGTAGTAGGGCGGGAGACCCAGTACTTC.

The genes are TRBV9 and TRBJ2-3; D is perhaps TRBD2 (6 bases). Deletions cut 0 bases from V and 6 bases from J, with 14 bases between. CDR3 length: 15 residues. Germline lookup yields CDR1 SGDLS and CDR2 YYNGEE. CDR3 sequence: CASSVGGERQDTQYF. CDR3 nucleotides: TGTGCCAGCAGCGTAGGGGGGGAGCGGCAGGATACGCAGTATTTT.

CDR3 amino acids: CASSPIGTGTHEQFF. CDR3 bases: TGTGCCAGCAGCCCAATCGGGACAGGTACCCATGAGCAGTTCTTC. The chain recombines TRBV27 with TRBJ2-1; TRBD1 aligns across 8 bases. The CDR3 has 15 residues. Germline V gene lookup returns CDR1 MNHEY and CDR2 SMNVEV (reference sequence). With 6 bases clipped from V and 8 bases from J, the junction kept 12 bases outside the gene matches.

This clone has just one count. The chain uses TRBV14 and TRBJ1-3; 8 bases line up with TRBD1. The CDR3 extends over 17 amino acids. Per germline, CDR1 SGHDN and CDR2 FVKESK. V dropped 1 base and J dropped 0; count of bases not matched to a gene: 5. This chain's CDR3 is CASSQAPGQASGNTIYF. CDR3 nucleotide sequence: TGTGCCAGCAGCCAAGCCCCGGGACAGGCCTCTGGAAACACCATATATTTT.

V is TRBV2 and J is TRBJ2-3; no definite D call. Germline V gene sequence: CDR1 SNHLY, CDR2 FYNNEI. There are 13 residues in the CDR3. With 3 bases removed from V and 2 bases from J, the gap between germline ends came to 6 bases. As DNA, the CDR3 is TGTGCCAGCAGTGATGAGTCCACAGATACGCAGTATTTT. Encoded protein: CASSDESTDTQYF.

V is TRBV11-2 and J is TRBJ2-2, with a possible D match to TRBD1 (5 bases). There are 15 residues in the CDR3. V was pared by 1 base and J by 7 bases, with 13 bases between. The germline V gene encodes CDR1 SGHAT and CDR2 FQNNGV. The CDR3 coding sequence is TGTGCCAGCAGCTTAGGTGGAACAGGCCACGGGGAGCTGTTTTTT. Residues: CASSLGGTGHGELFF.

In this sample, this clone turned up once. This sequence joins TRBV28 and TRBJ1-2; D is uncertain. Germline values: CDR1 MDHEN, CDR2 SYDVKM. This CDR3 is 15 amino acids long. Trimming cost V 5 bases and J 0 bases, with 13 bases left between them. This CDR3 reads CASSLRRSPNYGYTF. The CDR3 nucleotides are TGTGCCAGCAGTCTTAGAAGATCGCCTAACTATGGCTACACCTTC.

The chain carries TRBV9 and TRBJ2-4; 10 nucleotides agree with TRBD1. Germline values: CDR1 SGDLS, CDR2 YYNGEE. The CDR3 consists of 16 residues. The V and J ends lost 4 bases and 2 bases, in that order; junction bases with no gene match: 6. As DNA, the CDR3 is TGTGCCAGCAGCCCTCTGGACAGGGGGACCAAAAACATTCAGTACTTC. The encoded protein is CASSPLDRGTKNIQYF.

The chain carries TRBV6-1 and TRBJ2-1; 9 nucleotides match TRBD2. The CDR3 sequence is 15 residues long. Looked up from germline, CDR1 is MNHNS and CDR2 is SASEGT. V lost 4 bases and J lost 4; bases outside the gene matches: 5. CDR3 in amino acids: CASSVTSGPYNEQFF. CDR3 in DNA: TGTGCCAGCAGTGTAACTAGCGGGCCTTACAATGAGCAGTTCTTC.

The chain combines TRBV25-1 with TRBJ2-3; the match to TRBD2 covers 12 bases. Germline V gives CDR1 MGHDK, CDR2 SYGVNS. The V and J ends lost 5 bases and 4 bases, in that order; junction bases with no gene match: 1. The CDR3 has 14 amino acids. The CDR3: CASSLAGGADTQYF. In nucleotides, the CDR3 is TGTGCCAGCAGTCTAGCGGGGGGGGCAGATACGCAGTATTTT.

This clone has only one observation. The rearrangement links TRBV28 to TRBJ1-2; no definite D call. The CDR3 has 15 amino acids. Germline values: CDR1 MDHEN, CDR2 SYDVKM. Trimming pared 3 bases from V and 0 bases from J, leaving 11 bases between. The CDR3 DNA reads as TGTGCCAGCAGTTTTGCGGAACAAGCTAACTATGGCTACACCTTC. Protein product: CASSFAEQANYGYTF.

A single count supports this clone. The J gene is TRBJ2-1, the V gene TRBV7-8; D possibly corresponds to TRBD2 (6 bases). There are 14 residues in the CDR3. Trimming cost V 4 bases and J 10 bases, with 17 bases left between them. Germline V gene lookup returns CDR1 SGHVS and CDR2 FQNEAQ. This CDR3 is CASSSAKTSLEQFF. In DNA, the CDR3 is TGTGCCAGCAGCTCCGCAAAGACTAGTTTGGAGCAGTTCTTC.